This T cell receptor beta chain was identified during a study of T cell repertoires in cytomegalovirus infection. Study overall: CMV infection together with matching HLA type was indicated by public TCR beta signatures.

Remarks on this clonotype: What it binds is not known.

The trim removed 3 bases at V and 1 base at J, leaving 4 bases unmatched. This CDR3 comprises 15 residues. Germline V gives CDR1 LNHDA, CDR2 SQIVND (reference sequence). TCRdb reprocessed the reads with MiXCR, giving one entry per CDR3 protein. The sample contains over 100,000 distinct CDR3 sequences, around 31% of which appear only once. The chain uses TRBV19 and TRBJ2-3, with TRBD1 matching over 7 bases. This material consisted of CD8+ T cells from cultured PBMCs, taken from culture after CMV antigen stimulation. The receptor's source is a human donor in good health (CMV status not recorded). Some clones in this sample may be carry-over from other donors' samples. CDR3 loop: CASSIRDSGTDTQYF. In DNA form, the CDR3 reads TGTGCCAGTAGTATCCGGGACAGTGGCACAGATACGCAGTATTTT.